This T cell receptor (beta chain) was retrieved from a study of naive and memory T cell subsets. The SP2 primer and nested alpha and beta constant region primers amplified ligated cDNA in four rounds. From the UMI-ligation and nested PCR reads, TCRdb called clonotypes with MiXCR, one entry per CDR3 protein. The sample gives around 20,000 distinct CDR3 sequences, around 6% of which show up once; under 7.5% is in the top ten. Treatment given: skin biopsy from PPD injection site in Mantoux-positive individual. A UMI-containing oligonucleotide was joined by 3' ligation to the TCR cDNA template. Germline V CDR1 and CDR2: SQVTM, ANQGSEA. The CDR3 runs to 11 residues. Between the trimmed V and J ends, which lost 4 bases and 7 bases, there was a span of 8 bases. Many counts were recorded for this clonotype.

The chain links TRBV29-1 to TRBJ2-1; no definite D call. Sample: skin, taken from a tuberculin skin test site. The source is an adult in good health. The CDR3 region has the DNA TGCAGCGTTGGTGGCGGAAATGAGCAGTTCTTC. It yields the protein CSVGGGNEQFF.